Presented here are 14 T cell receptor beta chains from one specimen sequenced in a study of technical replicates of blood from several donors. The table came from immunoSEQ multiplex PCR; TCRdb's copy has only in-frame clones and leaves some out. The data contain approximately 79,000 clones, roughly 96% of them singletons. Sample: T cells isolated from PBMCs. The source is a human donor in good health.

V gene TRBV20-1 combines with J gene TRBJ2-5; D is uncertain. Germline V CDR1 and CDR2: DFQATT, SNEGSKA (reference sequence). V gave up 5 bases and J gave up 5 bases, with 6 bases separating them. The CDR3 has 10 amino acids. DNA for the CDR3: TGCAGTGCTGTCAGTGAGACCCAGTACTTC. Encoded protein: CSAVSETQYF.

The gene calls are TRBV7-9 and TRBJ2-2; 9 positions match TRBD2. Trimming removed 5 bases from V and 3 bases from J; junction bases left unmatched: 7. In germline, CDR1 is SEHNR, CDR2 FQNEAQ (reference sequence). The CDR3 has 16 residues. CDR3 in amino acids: CASSVSGRIDTGELFF. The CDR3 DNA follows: TGTGCCAGCAGCGTTAGCGGGAGAATCGACACCGGGGAGCTGTTTTTT.

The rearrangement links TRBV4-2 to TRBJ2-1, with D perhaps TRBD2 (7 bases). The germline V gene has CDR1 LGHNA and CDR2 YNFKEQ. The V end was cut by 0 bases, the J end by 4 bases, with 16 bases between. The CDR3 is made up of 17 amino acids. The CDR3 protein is CASSQDIVGRGYNEQFF. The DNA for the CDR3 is TGTGCCAGCAGCCAAGATATTGTAGGGAGGGGGTACAATGAGCAGTTCTTC.

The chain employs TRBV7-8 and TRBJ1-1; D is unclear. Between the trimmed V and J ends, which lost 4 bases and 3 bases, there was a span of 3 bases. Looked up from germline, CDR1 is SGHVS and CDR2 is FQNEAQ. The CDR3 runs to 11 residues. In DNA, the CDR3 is TGTGCCAGCAGCTCCTACACTGAAGCTTTCTTT. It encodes CASSSYTEAFF.

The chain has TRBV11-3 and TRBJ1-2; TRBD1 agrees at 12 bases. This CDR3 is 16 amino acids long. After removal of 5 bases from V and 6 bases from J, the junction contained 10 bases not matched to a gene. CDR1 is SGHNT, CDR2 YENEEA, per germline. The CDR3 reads CASSRERGTGGDGYTF. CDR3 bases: TGTGCCAGCAGCCGAGAACGCGGGACAGGGGGCGATGGCTACACCTTC.

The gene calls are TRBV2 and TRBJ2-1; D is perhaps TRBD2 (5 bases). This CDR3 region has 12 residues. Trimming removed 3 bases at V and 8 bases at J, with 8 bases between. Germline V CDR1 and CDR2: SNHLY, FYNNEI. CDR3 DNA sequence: TGTGCCAGCAGTGATGAGGGATATGAGCAGTTCTTC. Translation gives CASSDEGYEQFF.

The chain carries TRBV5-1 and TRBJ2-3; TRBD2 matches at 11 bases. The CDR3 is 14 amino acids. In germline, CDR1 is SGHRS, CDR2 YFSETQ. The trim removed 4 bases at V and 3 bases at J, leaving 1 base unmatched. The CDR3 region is CASSLAGGTDTQYF. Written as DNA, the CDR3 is TGCGCCAGCAGCCTAGCGGGAGGAACAGATACGCAGTATTTT.

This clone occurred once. The CDR3 loop reads CASSFSRSGNTIYF. CDR3 nucleotide sequence: TGTGCCAGCAGTTTTAGCCGCTCTGGAAACACCATATATTTT. The chain employs TRBV27 and TRBJ1-3; D not resolved. The V end was cut by 3 bases, the J end by 0 bases, with 6 bases between. Germline V gene sequence: CDR1 MNHEY, CDR2 SMNVEV (reference sequence). The CDR3 spans 14 residues.

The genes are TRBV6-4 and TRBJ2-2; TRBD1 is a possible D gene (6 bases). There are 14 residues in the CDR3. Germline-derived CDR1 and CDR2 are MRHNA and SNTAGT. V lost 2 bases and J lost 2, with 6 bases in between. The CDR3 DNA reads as TGTGCCAGCAGTGACGGGACAAACACCGGGGAGCTGTTTTTT. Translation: CASSDGTNTGELFF.

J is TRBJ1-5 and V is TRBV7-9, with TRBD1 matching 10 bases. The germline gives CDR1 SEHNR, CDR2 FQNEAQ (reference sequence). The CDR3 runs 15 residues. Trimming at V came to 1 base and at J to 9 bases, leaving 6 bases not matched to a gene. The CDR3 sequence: CASSLGQGALAPQHF. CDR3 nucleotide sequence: TGTGCCAGCAGCTTAGGACAGGGGGCTCTTGCGCCCCAGCATTTT.

This CDR3 reads CSVETDGTGMGEQYF. The DNA of the CDR3 is TGCAGCGTTGAGACCGACGGGACAGGTATGGGCGAGCAGTACTTC. V and J are TRBV29-1 and TRBJ2-7; 8 nucleotides line up with TRBD1. The trim removed 3 bases at V and 6 bases at J, leaving 13 bases unmatched. Germline V gene lookup returns CDR1 SQVTM and CDR2 ANQGSEA. This CDR3 has 15 residues.

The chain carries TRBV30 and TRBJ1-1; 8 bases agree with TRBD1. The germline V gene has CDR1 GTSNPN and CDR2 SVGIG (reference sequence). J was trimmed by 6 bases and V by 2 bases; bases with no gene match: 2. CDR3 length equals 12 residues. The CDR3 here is CAWSLQGAEAFF. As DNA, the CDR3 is TGTGCCTGGAGTCTACAGGGGGCTGAAGCTTTCTTT.

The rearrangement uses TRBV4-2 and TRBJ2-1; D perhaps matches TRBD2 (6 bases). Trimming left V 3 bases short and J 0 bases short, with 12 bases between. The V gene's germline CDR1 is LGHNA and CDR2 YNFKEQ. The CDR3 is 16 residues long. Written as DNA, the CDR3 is TGTGCCAGCAGCCAGATAACTAGCAGCTCCTACAATGAGCAGTTCTTC. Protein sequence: CASSQITSSSYNEQFF.

CDR3 sequence (DNA): TGCGCCAGCAGCGCACCTAGCGGGGCCTACGAGCAGTACTTC. Translated, it gives CASSAPSGAYEQYF. This chain uses TRBV4-1 with TRBJ2-7; 9 bases line up with TRBD2. This CDR3 region has 14 residues. Germline CDR1 reads MGHRA; CDR2 reads YSYEKL. After removal of 5 bases from V and 2 bases from J, the junction contained 4 bases not matched to a gene.